This T cell receptor (beta chain) was obtained from a study of shared clonotypes between healthy human individuals. TCRdb's copy holds only in-frame clones and misses some; the assay was immunoSEQ multiplex PCR. The data contain 2 million to 2.5 million clones, about 92% of them singletons. Healthy adults negative for HIV, lacking recent acute infections or vaccinations, served as donors. The CDR3 consists of 17 residues. Germline V gene lookup returns CDR1 MDHEN and CDR2 SYDVKM. V gave up 2 bases and J gave up 4 bases, with 18 bases separating them. Study results and caveats: Clonotypes that were shared across four donors made up roughly 5% of naive CD4 clonotypes. Exclusively blood specimens were collected; tissue repertoires likely differ.

As regards this clone: As yet, its antigen is unknown.

The TCR was taken from a man between 18 and 29 years old in good health. Some clones in this sample may be carry-over from other donors' samples. V usage is TRBV28 and J usage is TRBJ1-5, with D perhaps matching TRBD1 (5 bases). The sample taken for sequencing was naive CD4+ T cells from PBMCs. Specified subset: CD45RA+ positively selected. The CDR3 here is CASSLTGWGPGNQPQHF. CDR3 DNA sequence: TGTGCCAGCAGTTTAACTGGTTGGGGCCCGGGAAATCAGCCCCAGCATTTT.